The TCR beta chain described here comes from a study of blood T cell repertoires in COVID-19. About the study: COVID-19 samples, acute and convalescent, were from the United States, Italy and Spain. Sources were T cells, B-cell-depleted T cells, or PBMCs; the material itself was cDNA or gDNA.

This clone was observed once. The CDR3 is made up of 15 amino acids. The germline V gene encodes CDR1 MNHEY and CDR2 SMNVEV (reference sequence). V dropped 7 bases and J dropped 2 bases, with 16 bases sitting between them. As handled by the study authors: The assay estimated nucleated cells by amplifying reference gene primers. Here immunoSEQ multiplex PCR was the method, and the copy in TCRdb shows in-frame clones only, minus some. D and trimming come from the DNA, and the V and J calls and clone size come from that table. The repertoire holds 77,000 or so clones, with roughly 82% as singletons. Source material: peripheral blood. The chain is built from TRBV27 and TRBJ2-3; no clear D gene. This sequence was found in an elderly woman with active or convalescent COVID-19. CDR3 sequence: CASTRGSPITDTQYF. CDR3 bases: TGTGCCAGCACTCGAGGAAGTCCGATCACAGATACGCAGTATTTT.